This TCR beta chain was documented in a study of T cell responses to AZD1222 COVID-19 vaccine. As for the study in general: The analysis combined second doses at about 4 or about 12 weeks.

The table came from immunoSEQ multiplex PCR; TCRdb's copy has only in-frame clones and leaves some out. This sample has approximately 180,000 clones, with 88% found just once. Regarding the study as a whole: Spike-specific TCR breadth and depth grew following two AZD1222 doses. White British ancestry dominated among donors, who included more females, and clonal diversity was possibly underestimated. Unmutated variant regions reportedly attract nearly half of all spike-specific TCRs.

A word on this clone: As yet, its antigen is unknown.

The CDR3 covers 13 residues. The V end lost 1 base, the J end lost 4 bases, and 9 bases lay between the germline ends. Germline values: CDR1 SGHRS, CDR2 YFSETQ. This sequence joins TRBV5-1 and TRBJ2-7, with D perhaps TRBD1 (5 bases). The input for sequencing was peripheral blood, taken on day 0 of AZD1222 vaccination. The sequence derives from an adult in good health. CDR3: CASSLQTAYEQYF. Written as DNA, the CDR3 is TGCGCCAGCAGCTTGCAGACAGCGTACGAGCAGTACTTC.